The TCR beta chain described here comes from a study of T cells in women clearing cervical HPV infection. Study overall: Case blood was drawn when the lesion was first found; control blood after infection became undetectable. With HLA typing for only a few women, HLA confounding remains possible. Study conclusions and caveats: Richness differences could reflect unmeasured T-cell content per sample.

Concerning this clone itself: Its antigen is still unknown. The read comes to an end 3 residues before the CDR3 does, leaving the germline J gene to fill in the end.

V was pared by 3 bases and J by 2 bases, with 12 bases between. Germline V gene lookup returns CDR1 LNHDA and CDR2 SQIVND (reference sequence). This CDR3 has 15 residues. Assay used: immunoSEQ multiplex PCR; TCRdb lists only in-frame clones, some missing. The table gives tens of thousands of clones; the top ten clones make up about 8% of it. The source material was blood buffy coat. The TCR originated in a woman aged 18-69 years with a cervical HPV16 infection that either progressed to CIN3+ or cleared (not recorded which). V usage is TRBV19 and J usage is TRBJ2-3; D not certain. The CDR3 loop reads CASSIDSDPTDTQYF. The covered CDR3 bases are TGTGCCAGTAGTATCGACTCCGATCCCACAGATACG.